The sequence of this T cell receptor (beta chain) was determined in a study of blood T cells in healthy people across ages. Across the study: Through template switching, about one barcoded beta molecule was captured per two T cells, as measured in model experiments. Study observations and caveats: Diversity of TCR beta correlated strongly with naive T cell percentage. Donor CMV infection status was unknown, possibly confounding age-related changes in expanded clonotypes.

Sample-barcoded 5' priming and a J-beta primer mix drove a second PCR of about 6 to 12 cycles. TCRdb processed the 5' RACE reads anew with MiXCR; each CDR3 protein has one entry. The table shows approximately 1,700,000 distinct CDR3 sequences, with approximately 39% occurring only once. This clonotype was seen only a few times. Its antigen is currently unknown. The germline gene is not matched at one end of the junction; a read error may be the cause. The CDR3 runs 16 residues. CDR1 is SGHRS, CDR2 YFSETQ, per germline. All donors came from Russia, were Caucasian and healthy, and spanned ages about 6 to 95.

The clonotype comes from a human donor in good health. The chain uses TRBV5-1 and TRBJ2-1; 8 nucleotides agree with TRBD2. Material: blood. The CDR3, as DNA: TGTGCCAGCAGCTTAGGAAGCGGGGGACCCTACAATGAGCAGTTCTTC. This gives the protein CASSLGSGGPYNEQFF.